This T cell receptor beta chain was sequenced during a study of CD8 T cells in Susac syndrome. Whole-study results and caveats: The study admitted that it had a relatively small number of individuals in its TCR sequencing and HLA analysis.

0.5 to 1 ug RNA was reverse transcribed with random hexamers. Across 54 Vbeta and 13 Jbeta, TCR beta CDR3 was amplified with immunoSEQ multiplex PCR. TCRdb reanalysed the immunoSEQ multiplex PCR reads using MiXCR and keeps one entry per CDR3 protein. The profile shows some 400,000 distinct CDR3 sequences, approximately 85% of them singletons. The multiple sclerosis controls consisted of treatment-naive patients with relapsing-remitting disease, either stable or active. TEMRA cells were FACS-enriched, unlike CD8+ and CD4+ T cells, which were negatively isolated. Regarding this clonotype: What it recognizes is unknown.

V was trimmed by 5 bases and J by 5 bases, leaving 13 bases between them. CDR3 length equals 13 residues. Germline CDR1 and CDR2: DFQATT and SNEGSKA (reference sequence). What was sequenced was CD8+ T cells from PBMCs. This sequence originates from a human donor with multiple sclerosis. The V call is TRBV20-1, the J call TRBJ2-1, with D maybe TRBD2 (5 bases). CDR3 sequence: CSASGTADNEQFF. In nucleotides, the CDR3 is TGCAGTGCTTCAGGTACAGCGGACAATGAGCAGTTCTTC.